Sequencing of this TCR beta chain was carried out in a study of CD8 T cells in ankylosing spondylitis. Making use of molecular barcodes, quantitative 5'-RACE generated TCR beta libraries. TCRdb re-analysed the 5' RACE reads in MiXCR, keeping a single row per CDR3 protein. The sample shows about 500,000 distinct CDR3 sequences, 10% to 15% of them seen only once. Notes on the study in general: It appeared that ankylosing spondylitis blood was characterized by a TCR beta motif of several highly homologous variants. There was reportedly significant enrichment of clones that were disease-linked in matched ankylosing spondylitis synovial fluid.

Notes on this clonotype: Its antigen remains unidentified.

Trimming at V came to 1 base and at J to 4 bases, leaving 5 bases not matched to a gene. The CDR3 is made up of 15 amino acids. CDR1 and CDR2 (germline): SEHNR, FQNEAQ (reference sequence). The TCR comes from a male donor with ankylosing spondylitis. Sequenced: blood, either unsorted or a sorted T cell fraction (not recorded which). The chain recombines TRBV7-9 with TRBJ1-1; 8 bases agree with TRBD1. CDR3 in DNA: TGTGCCAGCAGCTTAGAGACAGGGGTAGGCACTGAAGCTTTCTTT. Amino acids: CASSLETGVGTEAFF.